Below, 23 T cell receptor beta chains from the same sample are listed, as sequenced in a study of shared T cell receptors in the human thymus. Repertoires were generated with immunoSEQ multiplex PCR, while TCRdb's copy carries only in-frame clones and drops some. The data show roughly 500,000 clones, around 78% seen once. The same data also went into a second study, on human thymus T cells.

Sequenced input: thymocytes. Every receptor here comes from a boy less than two years old with a congenital heart defect.

The CDR3 here is CASSLDGGQGRNIQYF. The CDR3 DNA sequence: TGTGCCAGCAGCTTAGATGGGGGACAGGGGAGAAACATTCAGTACTTC. The chain links TRBV11-2 to TRBJ2-4, with 10 nucleotides matching TRBD1. The CDR3 is 16 residues long. V was pared by 0 bases and J by 6 bases, with 5 bases of the junction left unmatched. Germline V gives CDR1 SGHAT, CDR2 FQNNGV.

The V and J genes are TRBV7-2 and TRBJ2-3; tentative D call: TRBD2 (6 bases). V shed 6 bases and J shed 7 bases, with 8 bases lying between them. CDR3 length: 11 residues. Per the germline V gene, CDR1 is SGHTA and CDR2 is FQGNSA. The CDR3 reads CASRRGNTQYF. The CDR3 DNA is TGTGCCAGCAGGCGCGGGAATACGCAGTATTTT.

The gene calls are TRBV7-9 and TRBJ2-7; 9 nucleotides match TRBD2. Germline assignment: CDR1 SEHNR and CDR2 FQNEAQ (reference sequence). J was trimmed by 6 bases and V by 2 bases; bases with no gene match: 5. This CDR3 region has 14 residues. DNA of the CDR3: TGTGCCAGCAGCTTATCTAGCGGGACAATCGAGCAGTACTTC. Translating gives CASSLSSGTIEQYF.

The chain joins TRBV2 to TRBJ2-5; 9 bases are a match to TRBD1. The ends lost 11 bases at V and 5 bases at J; junction bases unmatched: 12. The V gene's germline CDR1 is SNHLY and CDR2 FYNNEI. The CDR3 consists of 14 residues. The CDR3 spells CAGPGQGSGETQYF. CDR3 bases: TGTGCCGGACCCGGACAGGGGTCAGGGGAGACCCAGTACTTC.

The rearrangement uses TRBV19 and TRBJ1-5, with 7 bases aligning to TRBD1. The CDR3 spans 14 residues. Losses at the gene ends were 10 bases for V and 2 bases for J; bases not matched to a gene: 8. Germline CDR1 is LNHDA and CDR2 is SQIVND (reference sequence). The CDR3, as DNA: TGTGCCACCTCGACAGGGACTGGCAATCAGCCCCAGCATTTT. It encodes CATSTGTGNQPQHF.

To note about this clone: Because it lacks the conserved phenylalanine or tryptophan at the end, this CDR3 is likely a read error. The DNA is omitted, as the CDR3 cannot be located on it reliably, and the CDR3 follows TCRdb's listing. V and J are TRBV4-1 and TRBJ2-3; TRBD2, the table's D call, was not compared with the DNA. Per the germline V gene, CDR1 is MGHRA and CDR2 is YSYEKL. The CDR3 is made up of 14 amino acids, end residues included. The CDR3 sequence: CASSFPRDSSPRDR.

The V gene is TRBV14, the J gene TRBJ2-1, with D tentatively TRBD2 (6 bases). The CDR3 spans 14 residues. With 3 bases removed from V and 3 bases from J, the gap between germline ends came to 9 bases. CDR1 is SGHDN and CDR2 is FVKESK in the germline V gene. CDR3 amino acids: CASSQRDFYNEQFF. In DNA, the CDR3 is TGTGCCAGCAGCCAGAGGGACTTCTACAATGAGCAGTTCTTC.

In this sample, this clone turned up a few times. V is TRBV10-3 and J is TRBJ2-1; 7 bases fit TRBD2. CDR3 length equals 16 residues. Germline V lookup: CDR1 ENHRY, CDR2 SYGVKD. Trimming took 4 bases from V and 9 from J; bases not matched to a gene: 15. CDR3 residues: CAISADRGASGLEQFF. CDR3 DNA: TGTGCCATCAGTGCTGACCGAGGGGCTAGCGGACTTGAGCAGTTCTTC.

The rearrangement links TRBV11-3 to TRBJ1-5; D ambiguous. The germline V gene encodes CDR1 SGHNT and CDR2 YENEEA. The CDR3 covers 15 residues. V lost 2 bases to trimming and J lost 7 bases, with 15 bases between them. CDR3: CASSLPDHSRQPQHF. CDR3 bases: TGTGCCAGCAGCTTACCTGACCATTCCAGGCAGCCCCAGCATTTT.

V usage is TRBV5-4 and J usage is TRBJ2-1; 9 nucleotides match TRBD2. The CDR3 is 16 amino acids. The V gene end was trimmed by 4 bases and the J gene end by 5 bases; junction bases not matched to a gene: 10. The germline V gene has CDR1 SGHNT and CDR2 YYREEE (reference sequence). The CDR3 spells CASSPVGTSFDNEQFF. DNA of the CDR3: TGTGCCAGCAGCCCAGTAGGGACTAGCTTCGACAATGAGCAGTTCTTC.

The chain employs TRBV23-1 and TRBJ2-7; TRBD1 might be the D (6 bases). TRBV23-1 is known as an ORF, though its function is uncertain. The CDR3 contains 14 residues. Trimming removed 2 bases at V and 2 bases at J, with 10 bases between. As DNA, the CDR3 is TGCGCCAGCAGTCAACGGACAGCCACCTACGAGCAGTACTTC. The encoded protein is CASSQRTATYEQYF.

V and J are TRBV27 and TRBJ1-2, with TRBD1 identical over 8 bases. V was clipped by 5 bases and J by 4 bases; unmatched bases: 6. Germline V lookup: CDR1 MNHEY, CDR2 SMNVEV (reference sequence). The CDR3 length is 14 residues. This CDR3 reads CASSTGQGGYGYTF. CDR3 in DNA: TGTGCCAGCAGTACCGGACAGGGCGGCTATGGCTACACCTTC.

This sequence joins TRBV5-6 and TRBJ2-2; maybe TRBD2 (5 bases). V was clipped by 0 bases and J by 1 base, with 16 bases between them. This CDR3 comprises 18 residues. Germline V lookup: CDR1 SGHDT, CDR2 YYEEEE. The CDR3 bases are TGTGCCAGCAGCTTGGCCAAAGGAGCGGCCGGGAACACCGGGGAGCTGTTTTTT. Translating it yields CASSLAKGAAGNTGELFF. Based on the CDR3 plus reference TRBV5-6 and TRBJ2-2, the full variable domain is DAGVTQSPTHLIKTRGQQVTLRCSPKSGHDTVSWYQQALGQGPQFIFQYYEEEERQRGNFPDRFSGHQFPNYSSELNVNALLLGDSALYLCASSLAKGAAGNTGELFFGEGSRLTVL.

The CDR3: CASSLGAPPLYEQYF. CDR3 DNA: TGTGCCAGCAGCTTAGGAGCTCCTCCCCTCTACGAGCAGTACTTC. The chain uses TRBV28 and TRBJ2-7; D is undetermined. With 6 bases removed from V and 3 bases from J, the gap between germline ends came to 18 bases. This CDR3 has 15 residues. CDR1 MDHEN and CDR2 SYDVKM come from the germline V gene. Using reference TRBV28 and TRBJ2-7 for the parts outside the CDR3, the full variable domain is DVKVTQSSRYLVKRTGEKVFLECVQDMDHENMFWYRQDPGLGLRLIYFSYDVKMKEKGDIPEGYSVSREKKERFSLILESASTNQTSMYLCASSLGAPPLYEQYFGPGTRLTVT.

The V gene is TRBV5-6, the J gene TRBJ2-7, with 8 nucleotides matching TRBD1. Unmatched junction bases numbered 15, after V lost 5 bases and J lost 2 bases. Germline CDR1 is SGHDT and CDR2 is YYEEEE. The CDR3 totals 17 residues. The CDR3 here is CASSPGGSWEDPYEQYF. The CDR3 DNA reads as TGTGCCAGCAGTCCAGGGGGCTCGTGGGAGGATCCCTACGAGCAGTACTTC.

The gene calls are TRBV28 and TRBJ1-2; TRBD1 agrees at 12 bases. Per germline, CDR1 MDHEN and CDR2 SYDVKM. This CDR3 is built from 18 residues. After removal of 6 bases from V and 4 bases from J, the junction contained 15 bases not matched to a gene. CDR3 amino acids: CASRGGGQGADNGYGYTF. The CDR3 coding sequence is TGTGCCAGCAGGGGAGGGGGACAGGGGGCTGATAACGGCTATGGCTACACCTTC.

In DNA, the CDR3 is TGTGCCACCAGCAGTGGGGGACAGAAAGACGGTACGCAGTATTTT. Residues: CATSSGGQKDGTQYF. The chain links TRBV15 to TRBJ2-3; 7 bases agree with TRBD1. J was trimmed by 8 bases and V by 3 bases; bases with no gene match: 11. Germline V gene lookup returns CDR1 LNHNV and CDR2 YYDKDF (reference sequence). The CDR3 spans 15 residues.

In this sample, this clone turned up a few times. This chain links TRBV5-6 with TRBJ1-2; TRBD1 matches 8 bases. Germline assignment: CDR1 SGHDT and CDR2 YYEEEE. The V and J ends lost 1 base and 4 bases, in that order; junction bases with no gene match: 3. The CDR3 has 14 residues. As DNA, the CDR3 is TGTGCCAGCAGCTTGCAGGGGGCAGGCTATGGCTACACCTTC. Protein sequence: CASSLQGAGYGYTF.

This clone was counted between two and nine times. CDR3 loop: CASSEYRGLQPQHF. CDR3 bases: TGTGCCAGCAGTGAATACAGGGGGCTTCAGCCCCAGCATTTT. This chain uses TRBV6-1 with TRBJ1-5; 9 nucleotides line up with TRBD1. CDR1 MNHNS and CDR2 SASEGT come from the germline V gene. After removal of 2 bases from V and 6 bases from J, the junction contained 2 bases not matched to a gene. This CDR3 region has 14 residues.

V is TRBV6-1 and J is TRBJ1-2; D not certain. In germline, CDR1 is MNHNS, CDR2 SASEGT. The CDR3 totals 13 residues. With 7 bases removed from V and 5 bases from J, the gap between germline ends came to 14 bases. The CDR3 DNA sequence: TGTGCCAGCAAAAGATCCGACGGGTATGGCTACACCTTC. Amino acids: CASKRSDGYGYTF.

This chain uses TRBV2 with TRBJ2-1; 11 bases align to TRBD2. CDR1 is SNHLY and CDR2 is FYNNEI in the germline V gene. V shed 0 bases, J shed 4 bases, and the junction held 5 bases outside the gene matches. The CDR3 is made up of 17 amino acids. The CDR3 DNA reads as TGTGCCAGCAGTGAAGCCCTAGCGGGAGGCTGTTACAATGAGCAGTTCTTC. This translates into CASSEALAGGCYNEQFF.

This sequence joins TRBV11-2 and TRBJ2-2; TRBD2 aligns across 9 bases. V lost 2 bases to trimming and J lost 6 bases; unmatched junction nucleotides: 4. The germline V gene has CDR1 SGHAT and CDR2 FQNNGV. This CDR3 region has 15 residues. DNA for the CDR3: TGTGCCAGCAGCTTACGGGCGGGAGGGTCCGGGGAGCTGTTTTTT. It yields the protein CASSLRAGGSGELFF.

The gene calls are TRBV5-6 and TRBJ2-7; unclear D gene. This CDR3 is built from 13 residues. Germline-derived CDR1 and CDR2 are SGHDT and YYEEEE. Trimming left V 0 bases short and J 7 bases short, with 11 bases between. CDR3 bases: TGTGCCAGCAGCTTGGGAGGCCCACTGGAGCAGTACTTC. As protein: CASSLGGPLEQYF.